The next 23 T cell receptor beta chains were all read from a single sample in a study of radiotherapy plus CTLA-4 blockade in lung cancer. Clones were read by immunoSEQ multiplex PCR, and TCRdb kept only the in-frame ones, dropping some. This sample has more than 95,000 clones, with roughly 74% found just once. The sample consisted of peripheral blood, taken from a patient treated with radiotherapy plus ipilimumab. Receptor source: a human donor with non-small cell lung cancer who had a partial response to radiotherapy plus ipilimumab. Some clones in this sample may be carry-over from other donors' samples.

The chain uses TRBV28 and TRBJ2-7; 9 bases are a match to TRBD1. J was trimmed by 1 base and V by 8 bases; bases with no gene match: 3. CDR3 length equals 13 residues. Germline lookup yields CDR1 MDHEN and CDR2 SYDVKM. As DNA, the CDR3 is TGTGCCAGCCAGACAGGGGGTTCCTACGAGCAGTACTTC. Translation gives CASQTGGSYEQYF. Variable domain in full (rest from reference TRBV28 and TRBJ2-7): DVKVTQSSRYLVKRTGEKVFLECVQDMDHENMFWYRQDPGLGLRLIYFSYDVKMKEKGDIPEGYSVSREKKERFSLILESASTNQTSMYLCASQTGGSYEQYFGPGTRLTVT.

The table lists this clone with a count of one. The rearrangement uses TRBV18 and TRBJ2-5, with 7 nucleotides matching TRBD2. Germline values: CDR1 KGHSH, CDR2 LQKENI. The CDR3 length is 15 residues. J lost 2 bases, V lost 6 bases, and 9 bases had no gene match. CDR3 region: CASSPSGGRQETQYF. The CDR3 DNA sequence: TGTGCCAGCTCTCCCTCGGGAGGACGTCAAGAGACCCAGTACTTC.

V usage is TRBV9 and J usage is TRBJ2-2; D is perhaps TRBD2 (6 bases). Trimming stripped 1 base from V and 6 bases from J, with 19 bases between. The CDR3 sequence is 17 residues long. The germline gives CDR1 SGDLS, CDR2 YYNGEE. The CDR3 DNA sequence: TGTGCCAGCAGCGTAAGGTCGGGGGTGTTAAGATCCGGGGAGCTGTTTTTT. It encodes CASSVRSGVLRSGELFF.

A few counts support this clone. The V call is TRBV7-8, the J call TRBJ2-7; 9 bases agree with TRBD1. Per the germline V gene, CDR1 is SGHVS and CDR2 is FQNEAQ. This CDR3 contains 16 residues. Trimming removed 3 bases from V and 1 base from J; junction bases left unmatched: 7. In DNA, the CDR3 is TGTGCCAGCAGCTTCCACCCCGGGACAGGGTCCTACGAGCAGTACTTC. The encoded protein is CASSFHPGTGSYEQYF.

This chain links TRBV18 with TRBJ2-2, with TRBD1 matching over 12 bases. V was pared by 6 bases and J by 5 bases, with 10 bases of the junction left unmatched. This CDR3 spans 17 amino acids. Germline-derived CDR1 and CDR2 are KGHSH and LQKENI. CDR3 protein: CASSHVRDRGLTGELFF. CDR3 nucleotides: TGTGCCAGCTCCCACGTTCGGGACAGGGGGCTAACCGGGGAGCTGTTTTTT.

This clone has only a few counts. The J gene is TRBJ2-2, the V gene TRBV5-6; the D gene is possibly TRBD1 (5 bases). This CDR3 contains 14 residues. Trimming cost V 1 base and J 3 bases, with 7 bases left between them. The germline gives CDR1 SGHDT, CDR2 YYEEEE. The CDR3 coding sequence is TGTGCCAGCAGCTTGCTCAGGGACACCGGGGAGCTGTTTTTT. Protein sequence: CASSLLRDTGELFF.

The V gene is TRBV4-3, the J gene TRBJ1-1; no clear D gene. This CDR3 spans 15 amino acids. Per germline, CDR1 LGHNA and CDR2 YSLEER. V lost 2 bases, J lost 1 base, and 11 bases lay in between. DNA for the CDR3: TGCGCCAGCAGCCAAATAGGTAGGAGGAACACTGAAGCTTTCTTT. It specifies CASSQIGRRNTEAFF.

This clone was recorded once. V and J are TRBV29-1 and TRBJ1-2; 12 bases fit TRBD1. Losses at the gene ends were 6 bases for V and 7 bases for J; bases not matched to a gene: 12. Germline V gene lookup returns CDR1 SQVTM and CDR2 ANQGSEA. CDR3 length: 15 amino acids. CDR3 residues: CSVAIPGQGAAGYTF. CDR3 sequence (DNA): TGCAGCGTCGCGATTCCGGGACAGGGGGCAGCTGGCTACACCTTC.

The V call is TRBV19, the J call TRBJ2-5, with a tentative D call TRBD1 (5 bases). Deletions cut 1 base from V and 3 bases from J, with 6 bases between. Germline V CDR1 and CDR2: LNHDA, SQIVND (reference sequence). The CDR3 loop spans 13 amino acids. The CDR3 is CASSIAREETQYF. CDR3 bases: TGTGCCAGTAGTATAGCCAGGGAAGAGACCCAGTACTTC.

The rearrangement uses TRBV5-3 and TRBJ2-7; 8 bases agree with TRBD2. TRBV5-3 is an ORF, with its function uncertain. CDR3 length: 12 amino acids. V shed 0 bases, J shed 12 bases, and the junction held 5 bases outside the gene matches. CDR3 coding DNA: TGTGCCAGAAGCTTGGCCAGAAGCGGGGGGTACTTC. It encodes CARSLARSGGYF.

The chain employs TRBV6-6 and TRBJ2-1, with 9 bases that match TRBD1. The CDR3 is made up of 15 amino acids. V lost 5 bases, J lost 4 bases, and 6 bases stayed unmatched. Germline CDR1 MNHNY, CDR2 SVGAGI (reference sequence). The CDR3 protein is CASSDTGGLYNEQFF. CDR3 nucleotide sequence: TGTGCCAGCAGTGACACAGGGGGCCTTTACAATGAGCAGTTCTTC.

The chain recombines TRBV11-3 with TRBJ2-1; 8 nucleotides align to TRBD2. This CDR3 has 14 amino acids. The V and J ends lost 5 bases and 5 bases, in that order; junction bases with no gene match: 5. Germline CDR1 and CDR2: SGHNT and YENEEA. CDR3 in DNA: TGTGCCAGCAGCACGGGGGGGCTTAACAATGAGCAGTTCTTC. It yields the protein CASSTGGLNNEQFF.

The genes are TRBV9 and TRBJ1-1, with D unresolved. The CDR3 consists of 12 residues. Germline V gene lookup returns CDR1 SGDLS and CDR2 YYNGEE. V lost 4 bases and J 5 bases, leaving 9 bases between the germline ends. Written as DNA, the CDR3 is TGTGCCAGCAGCCGCGATGGTACTGAAGCTTTCTTT. Residues: CASSRDGTEAFF.

The chain recombines TRBV6-6 with TRBJ1-4; unclear D gene. The CDR3 contains 12 residues. V was pared by 0 bases and J by 8 bases, with 4 bases between. Germline V gene lookup returns CDR1 MNHNY and CDR2 SVGAGI (reference sequence). DNA for the CDR3: TGTGCCAGCAGTTACTCGAGGGAAAAACTGTTTTTT. Translated, it gives CASSYSREKLFF.

The chain couples TRBV6-6 to TRBJ2-5, with TRBD1 identical over 7 bases. The CDR3 extends over 16 amino acids. Germline loops: CDR1 MNHNY, CDR2 SVGAGI (reference sequence). V dropped 6 bases and J dropped 1; count of bases not matched to a gene: 11. In DNA form, the CDR3 reads TGTGCCAGCAGCCGCACGACGGGACAGTTCCAAGAGACCCAGTACTTC. Encoded protein: CASSRTTGQFQETQYF.

The rearrangement uses TRBV5-4 and TRBJ1-1, with 8 bases fitting TRBD1. With V trimmed by 3 bases and J by 3 bases, 10 bases remained unmatched. This CDR3 has 16 residues. In germline, CDR1 is SGHNT, CDR2 YYREEE (reference sequence). DNA of the CDR3: TGTGCCAGCAGCTCACGACGGACAGGGAGGGACACTGAAGCTTTCTTT. Protein sequence: CASSSRRTGRDTEAFF.

The V and J genes are TRBV28 and TRBJ2-7; TRBD1 agrees at 9 bases. The germline V gene encodes CDR1 MDHEN and CDR2 SYDVKM. The CDR3 spans 14 residues. After removal of 2 bases from V and 5 bases from J, the junction contained 4 bases not matched to a gene. The CDR3 nucleotides read TGTGCCAGCAGTTTACTACAGGGGGCTAACGAGCAGTACTTC. This translates into CASSLLQGANEQYF.

This clone appeared a single time. V usage is TRBV19 and J usage is TRBJ2-1; TRBD1 might be the D (6 bases). Between the trimmed V and J ends, which lost 6 bases and 9 bases, there was a span of 15 bases. CDR3 size: 13 residues. Per the germline V gene, CDR1 is LNHDA and CDR2 is SQIVND (reference sequence). The chain's CDR3 is CASRISGTIEQFF. The CDR3 region has the DNA TGTGCCAGTAGGATTTCTGGGACAATTGAGCAGTTCTTC.

The chain links TRBV11-3 to TRBJ2-5; D gene uncertain. Near its end, the DNA agrees better with TRBJ2-7, so the J call may be wrong. The germline gives CDR1 SGHNT, CDR2 YENEEA. The CDR3 runs 14 residues. The CDR3 DNA reads TGTGCCAGCAGCCCCTCCCCACGATTGTACGAGCAGTACTTC. Its protein product is CASSPSPRLYEQYF.

The J gene is TRBJ2-3, the V gene TRBV5-1; 14 bases agree with TRBD2. Germline CDR1 reads SGHRS; CDR2 reads YFSETQ. V gave up 3 bases and J gave up 3 bases; unmatched junction bases: 0. The CDR3 runs 15 residues. The chain's CDR3 is CASSWTSGGTDTQYF. The CDR3 region has the DNA TGCGCCAGCAGCTGGACTAGCGGGGGGACAGATACGCAGTATTTT.

The V and J genes are TRBV10-1 and TRBJ2-1; D is possibly TRBD2 (6 bases). The CDR3 loop spans 14 amino acids. V was clipped by 2 bases and J by 2 bases, with 7 bases between them. The germline CDR1 and CDR2 sequences are WNHNN and SYGVQD (reference sequence). The CDR3 sequence is CASSEPGAYNEQFF. CDR3 in DNA: TGCGCCAGCAGTGAGCCGGGAGCCTACAATGAGCAGTTCTTC.

The J gene is TRBJ1-6, the V gene TRBV19, with 7 bases matching TRBD1. The CDR3 totals 15 residues. With 8 bases clipped from V and 7 bases from J, the junction kept 11 bases outside the gene matches. Germline V gene sequence: CDR1 LNHDA, CDR2 SQIVND (reference sequence). The CDR3 DNA sequence: TGTGCCAGTGCTGATACAGGGGTGGGGAATTCACCCCTCCACTTT. Protein sequence: CASADTGVGNSPLHF.

The chain is built from TRBV7-2 and TRBJ2-2; perhaps TRBD2 as D (6 bases). Trimming took off 1 base at V and 7 bases at J, with 19 bases between the two ends. The CDR3 has 17 residues. The germline gives CDR1 SGHTA, CDR2 FQGNSA. DNA of the CDR3: TGTGCCAGCAGCTTAGGATGGGCCGGGGGTTGGGTCGGGGAGCTGTTTTTT. Amino acid sequence: CASSLGWAGGWVGELFF.